This TCR beta chain was recorded in a study of blood T cell repertoires in COVID-19 (dated by TCRdb to about 2020). At the level of the whole study: Samples covering the acute and convalescent phases of COVID-19 were provided by collaborators in the United States, Italy and Spain. The material from the prospective study consisted of cDNA or gDNA derived from T cells, B-cell-depleted T cells, or PBMCs. Deeply sampled blood TCRbeta repertoires from subjects exposed to, actively infected with, or recovered from COVID-19 were included in the dataset. The repertoires were released in a freely available public database meant as a resource for research on the immune response to SARS-CoV-2. Samples came from the ongoing ImmuneRACE study (first 160 participants) plus 1,254 subjects from 6 global collaborators. The sample metadata nearly always contained a de-identified subject ID, COVID-19 status, age in years and sex. Where HLA class I and class II types were available, the types were taken from metadata supplied by the sample provider, not from assay-based typing.

Collaborating institutions collected whole blood in K2EDTA tubes following their own protocols. For TCRbeta analysis, collaborator samples were shipped as frozen whole blood, as isolated PBMCs, or as DNA extracted from either sample type. This clone was seen a single time. Its antigen remains unidentified. Base qualities were left out, and no much larger clone turns up one base away. What the research found in general, with its limitations: How much clinical and demographic metadata was included differed by source and by participant, and the metadata was provided uncurated.

The CDR3 sequence holds 16 residues, the cysteine and phenylalanine included. This entry keeps only the CDR3 DNA: 48 bases, framed from base 1. Trimming takes 3 bases off V and 0 bases off J; junction bases not matched to a gene: 5. Taken from the germline V gene, the CDR1 and CDR2 loops are MNHEY and SVGAGI. TCRbeta CDR3 regions were amplified from genomic DNA by means of the immunoSEQ Assay, a bias-controlled multiplex PCR. Processing in the source paper ran as follows. The number of nucleated cells in each sample was estimated by amplification of reference gene primers within the assay. To quantify the absolute abundance of each unique TCRbeta CDR3 rearrangement, sequence reads were collapsed and filtered. For each sample, productive Simpson clonality was calculated as the square root of Simpson's diversity index across productive rearrangements. Not all clones reach the TCRdb copy of this immuneACCESS table, which keeps in-frame sequences only. Checked studies attribute under half of the gap to unresolved V genes and leave the rest unexplained. The V and J calls and clone size come from that table; D and trimming were worked out from the DNA. Here the sample has 150,000 to 200,000 clones; just under 80% occur a single time. Around 2.8% of the sample is in the top ten clones.

The TCR comes from a woman older than 75 with active or convalescent COVID-19. The sample was peripheral blood. The V and J genes are TRBV6-5 and TRBJ2-3; 8 bases in between match TRBD2. This receptor carries the CDR3 CASSYISGASTDTQYF. The base sequence is TGTGCCAGCAGTTATATTAGCGGGGCTAGCACAGATACGCAGTATTTT.